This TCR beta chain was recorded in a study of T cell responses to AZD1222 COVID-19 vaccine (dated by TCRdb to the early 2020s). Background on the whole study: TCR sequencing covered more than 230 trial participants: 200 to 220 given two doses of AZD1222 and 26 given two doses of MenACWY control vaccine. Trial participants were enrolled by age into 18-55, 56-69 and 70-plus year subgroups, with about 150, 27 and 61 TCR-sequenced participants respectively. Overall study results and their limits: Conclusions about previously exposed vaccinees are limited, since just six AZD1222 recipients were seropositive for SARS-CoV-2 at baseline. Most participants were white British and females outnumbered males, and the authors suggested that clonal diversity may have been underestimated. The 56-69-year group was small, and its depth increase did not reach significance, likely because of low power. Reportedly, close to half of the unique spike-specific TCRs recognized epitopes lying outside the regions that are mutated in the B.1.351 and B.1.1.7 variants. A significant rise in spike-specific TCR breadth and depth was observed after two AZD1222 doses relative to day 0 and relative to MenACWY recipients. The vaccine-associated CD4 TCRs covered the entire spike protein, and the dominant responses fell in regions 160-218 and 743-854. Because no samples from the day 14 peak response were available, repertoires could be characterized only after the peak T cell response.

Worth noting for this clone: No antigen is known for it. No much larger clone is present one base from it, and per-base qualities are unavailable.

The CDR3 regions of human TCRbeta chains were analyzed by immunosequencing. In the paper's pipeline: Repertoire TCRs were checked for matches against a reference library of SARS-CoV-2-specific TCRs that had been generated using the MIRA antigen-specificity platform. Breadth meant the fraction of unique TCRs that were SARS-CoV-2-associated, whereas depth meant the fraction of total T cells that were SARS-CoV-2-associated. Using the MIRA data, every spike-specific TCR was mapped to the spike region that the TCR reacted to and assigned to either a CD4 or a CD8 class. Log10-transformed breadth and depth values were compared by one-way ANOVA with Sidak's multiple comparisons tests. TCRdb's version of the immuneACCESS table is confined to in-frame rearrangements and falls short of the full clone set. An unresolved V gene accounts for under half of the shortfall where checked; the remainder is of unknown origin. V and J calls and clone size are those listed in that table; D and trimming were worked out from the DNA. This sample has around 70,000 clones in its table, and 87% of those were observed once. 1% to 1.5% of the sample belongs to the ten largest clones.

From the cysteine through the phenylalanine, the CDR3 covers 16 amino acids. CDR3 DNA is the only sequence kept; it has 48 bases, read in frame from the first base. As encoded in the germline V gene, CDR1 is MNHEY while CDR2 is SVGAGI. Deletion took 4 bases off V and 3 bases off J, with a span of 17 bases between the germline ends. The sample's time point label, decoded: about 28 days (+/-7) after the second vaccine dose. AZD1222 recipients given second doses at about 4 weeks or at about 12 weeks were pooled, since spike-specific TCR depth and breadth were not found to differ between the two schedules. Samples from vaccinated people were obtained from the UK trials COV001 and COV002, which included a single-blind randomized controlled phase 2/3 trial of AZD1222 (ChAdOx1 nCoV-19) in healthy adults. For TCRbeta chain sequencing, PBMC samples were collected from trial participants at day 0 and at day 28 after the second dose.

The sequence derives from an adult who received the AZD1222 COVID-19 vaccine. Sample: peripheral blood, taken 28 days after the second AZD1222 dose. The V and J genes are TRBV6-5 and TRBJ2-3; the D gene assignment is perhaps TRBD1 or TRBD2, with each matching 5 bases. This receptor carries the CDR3 CASSSRGVVGTDTQYF. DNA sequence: TGTGCCAGCAGTTCCCGAGGGGTCGTGGGGACAGATACGCAGTATTTT.